This record covers a single T cell receptor beta chain. Germline and junction disagree at one end, which may indicate a read error. Using RNA template, CDR3s of TCR alpha and beta were amplified with iRepertoire arm-PCR. TCRdb analysed the multiplex PCR reads with MiXCR anew, one entry per CDR3 protein. The sample holds about 210,000 distinct CDR3 sequences, 32% seen once. These data originate in a study of glioma-infiltrating T cells. The CDR3 runs to 14 residues. The germline V gene has CDR1 MNHEY and CDR2 SVGEGT. This sequence was found in a human donor with low-grade glioma or glioblastoma, undergoing nonglioma brain surgery, or in good health (not recorded which). The specimen sequenced was glioma tissue, nonneoplastic brain tissue, or PBMCs (not recorded which). The chain employs TRBV6-2 or TRBV6-3 and TRBJ2-2; D not certain. CDR3 protein: CSSSYFWLTFDLFF. DNA for the CDR3: TGTTCCAGCAGTTACTTTTGGCTCACCTTTGATCTGTTTTTT.